The clone carrying this T cell receptor beta chain was seen repeatedly, ten times or more. TCRdb re-derived calls from the RT-PCR reads in MiXCR, one entry per CDR3 protein. Of about 700,000 distinct CDR3 sequences listed, 12% to 15% are singletons. Trimming left V 10 bases short and J 0 bases short, with 10 bases between. From germline, CDR1 is MNHEY and CDR2 SVGAGI. The CDR3 has 14 residues. The gene calls are TRBV6-5 and TRBJ1-6, with D hard to call. Sample: memory CD4+ T cells from blood. This TCR came from a female donor in good health, serving as a healthy control. For the CDR3, the DNA is TGTGCCACCACCGGAAGCTCCTATAATTCACCCCTCCACTTT. Translation: CATTGSSYNSPLHF.